What follows describes a single T cell receptor (beta chain). Sequencing used immunoSEQ multiplex PCR; TCRdb keeps in-frame clones, though not all of them. In the table there are 50,000 to 60,000 clones, roughly 90% of which are singletons. The data were obtained in a study of T cell changes during pregnancy in multiple sclerosis. Sequencing used CD4+ T cells from peripheral blood mononuclear cells, obtained after pregnancy. This TCR was sampled from a female donor in good health, enrolled as a control in a pregnancy study.

This chain's CDR3 is CASSEQERGPYEQYF. The DNA for the CDR3 is TGTGCCAGCAGTGAACAAGAGCGGGGGCCCTACGAGCAGTACTTC. The J gene is TRBJ2-7, the V gene TRBV6-1; 8 positions match TRBD2. The V segment lost 2 bases and the J segment 2 bases; nucleotides outside the gene matches: 5. The CDR3 runs to 15 residues. Looked up from germline, CDR1 is MNHNS and CDR2 is SASEGT.